Listed below are T cell receptor beta chains from one sample, sequenced in a study of cytomegalovirus exposure and HLA in healthy donors. Assay: immunoSEQ multiplex PCR; the TCRdb copy retains only in-frame clones and omits some. The data hold some 130,000 clones, with around three quarters observed a single time. The sequenced material came from PBMCs. Receptors were obtained from a man aged 40-55 years in good health and CMV-seropositive. The conserved cysteine and the conserved F or W are not part of the CDR3 here. Fields, in order: CDR3 protein, J gene, V gene.

cdr3_aa: ASSPFQGRLGEQY
j_call: .
v_call: TRBV5-1

cdr3_aa: ASSPDWNSPLH
j_call: TRBJ1-6
v_call: TRBV6-4

cdr3_aa: ASSGRTGRNTEAF
j_call: TRBJ1-1
v_call: TRBV5-1

cdr3_aa: ASSITGPNQPQH
j_call: TRBJ1-5
v_call: TRBV19

cdr3_aa: ASSSLRGTEAF
j_call: TRBJ1-1
v_call: TRBV7-2

cdr3_aa: ASSIRLGANEQY
j_call: TRBJ2-7
v_call: TRBV19

cdr3_aa: ASSLGQGLGGYT
j_call: TRBJ1-2
v_call: TRBV5-1

cdr3_aa: ASSEAGSTGELF
j_call: TRBJ2-2
v_call: TRBV10-1

cdr3_aa: ASSQRTGFYGYT
j_call: TRBJ1-2
v_call: TRBV18

cdr3_aa: ASSPGGDRELVSPGANVLT
j_call: TRBJ2-6
v_call: TRBV21-1

cdr3_aa: ASSGGQGANYGYT
j_call: TRBJ1-2
v_call: TRBV10-2

cdr3_aa: ASSQDSGSSYNEQF
j_call: TRBJ2-1
v_call: TRBV4-2

cdr3_aa: ASSRTGDSEAF
j_call: TRBJ1-1
v_call: TRBV11-2

cdr3_aa: ASSWEGTGNSPLH
j_call: TRBJ1-6
v_call: TRBV6-5

cdr3_aa: ASRMGLAGSRTGELF
j_call: TRBJ2-2
v_call: TRBV5-6

cdr3_aa: ASSRTSGSTDTQY
j_call: TRBJ2-3
v_call: TRBV6-4

cdr3_aa: ASSLALSGGGTEAF
j_call: TRBJ1-1
v_call: TRBV5-1

cdr3_aa: ASSPPTGQRNSPLH
j_call: TRBJ1-6
v_call: TRBV28

cdr3_aa: ASLAPGLAGSGEQF
j_call: TRBJ2-1
v_call: TRBV5-1

cdr3_aa: ASSLTSIGTGELF
j_call: TRBJ2-2
v_call: TRBV6-6

cdr3_aa: ASSEQGAGETQY
j_call: TRBJ2-5
v_call: TRBV2

cdr3_aa: ASSEKSRVIAEAF
j_call: TRBJ1-1
v_call: TRBV25-1

cdr3_aa: ASSLLQGRGYEQY
j_call: TRBJ2-7
v_call: TRBV6-5

cdr3_aa: ASSMVRESLNSPLH
j_call: TRBJ1-6
v_call: TRBV19

cdr3_aa: ASSYGTTPSTDTQY
j_call: TRBJ2-3
v_call: TRBV10-1

cdr3_aa: ASSLRVGQETQY
j_call: TRBJ2-5
v_call: TRBV5-6

cdr3_aa: SVEGWTSGGSVYEQY
j_call: TRBJ2-7
v_call: TRBV29-1

cdr3_aa: ATGGPYNEQF
j_call: TRBJ2-1
v_call: TRBV6-5

cdr3_aa: ASSYAQGSVYGYT
j_call: TRBJ1-2
v_call: TRBV6-5

cdr3_aa: SVPRPPRGKNTEAF
j_call: TRBJ1-1
v_call: TRBV29-1

cdr3_aa: ASSEAGVTYEQY
j_call: TRBJ2-7
v_call: TRBV2

cdr3_aa: ASSPRLAGVRETQY
j_call: TRBJ2-5
v_call: TRBV5-4

cdr3_aa: ASSRQGFENEQY
j_call: TRBJ2-7
v_call: TRBV6-5

cdr3_aa: ASSIRQGMGEKLF
j_call: TRBJ1-4
v_call: TRBV9

cdr3_aa: ASTVTANTEAF
j_call: TRBJ1-1
v_call: TRBV28

cdr3_aa: ASNKRSLAGNNEQF
j_call: TRBJ2-1
v_call: TRBV11-3

cdr3_aa: SVEGWNPLGNTIY
j_call: TRBJ1-3
v_call: TRBV29-1

cdr3_aa: ASSLPSGVTTIY
j_call: TRBJ1-3
v_call: TRBV7-9